The rows below give T cell receptor beta chains drawn from one sample of a study of blood T cell repertoires in COVID-19. Generated by immunoSEQ multiplex PCR, the TCRdb table keeps only in-frame clones and is missing some. The table lists some 69,000 clones, roughly 90% of them singletons. The sequencing sample was made of peripheral blood. The source is a man between 60 and 75 years old with acute or convalescent COVID-19. The CDR3 runs from the conserved cysteine through the conserved F or W. Fields, in order: D gene, J gene, V gene, CDR3 protein. D genes are given only for firm matches.

d_gene: .
j_gene: TRBJ1-2
v_gene: TRBV6-5
CDR3aa: CASSYRGTYGYTF

d_gene: .
j_gene: TRBJ1-2
v_gene: TRBV18
CDR3aa: CASSPGRGSYGYTF

d_gene: .
j_gene: TRBJ1-2
v_gene: TRBV2
CDR3aa: CASSESREYGYTF

d_gene: .
j_gene: TRBJ1-5
v_gene: TRBV7-2
CDR3aa: CASSLSRGSNQPQHF

d_gene: .
j_gene: TRBJ1-4
v_gene: TRBV5-1
CDR3aa: CASSSQTGEKLFF

d_gene: .
j_gene: TRBJ1-5
v_gene: TRBV19
CDR3aa: CASSFRDSNQPQHF

d_gene: TRBD2
j_gene: TRBJ2-1
v_gene: TRBV18
CDR3aa: CASSQSLSGGPYNEQFF

d_gene: .
j_gene: TRBJ1-5
v_gene: TRBV2
CDR3aa: CASSVDSPYSNQPQHF

d_gene: .
j_gene: TRBJ2-3
v_gene: TRBV3-1/TRBV3-2
CDR3aa: CASSQTRLRGADTQYF

d_gene: TRBD1
j_gene: TRBJ2-7
v_gene: TRBV14
CDR3aa: CASSHYGTGATSSYEQYF

d_gene: .
j_gene: TRBJ1-5
v_gene: TRBV6-6
CDR3aa: CASSGTRGFQPQHF

d_gene: TRBD1
j_gene: TRBJ1-2
v_gene: TRBV7-9
CDR3aa: CASSAGQGAYGYTF

d_gene: TRBD2
j_gene: TRBJ2-1
v_gene: TRBV27
CDR3aa: CASTSSPGLAHEQFF

d_gene: .
j_gene: TRBJ1-1
v_gene: TRBV15
CDR3aa: CATSTPTGNTEAFF

d_gene: .
j_gene: TRBJ1-1
v_gene: TRBV21-1
CDR3aa: CASSGRDRNTEAFF

d_gene: TRBD1
j_gene: TRBJ2-7
v_gene: TRBV6-1
CDR3aa: CASSEIATGDIYEQYF

d_gene: .
j_gene: TRBJ1-1
v_gene: TRBV3-1/TRBV3-2
CDR3aa: CASSQNRNTEAFF

d_gene: TRBD1
j_gene: TRBJ2-1
v_gene: TRBV6-6
CDR3aa: CASSYSGQGGNEQFF

d_gene: .
j_gene: TRBJ1-5
v_gene: TRBV24-1
CDR3aa: CATGDTLSNQPQHF

d_gene: TRBD1
j_gene: TRBJ1-6
v_gene: TRBV30
CDR3aa: CAWRTGGAYNSPLHF

d_gene: .
j_gene: TRBJ1-1
v_gene: TRBV6-5
CDR3aa: CASRQGSPVEAFF

d_gene: .
j_gene: TRBJ2-7
v_gene: TRBV29-1
CDR3aa: CSVDSYYEQYF

d_gene: .
j_gene: TRBJ1-1
v_gene: TRBV5-1
CDR3aa: CASSAGSAGPPLNTEAFF

d_gene: .
j_gene: TRBJ2-5
v_gene: TRBV7-8
CDR3aa: CASSFGSTGGQETQYF

d_gene: .
j_gene: TRBJ1-6
v_gene: TRBV30
CDR3aa: CAWNEGNSPLHF

d_gene: TRBD1
j_gene: TRBJ1-5
v_gene: TRBV18
CDR3aa: CASSPRGQVGSNQPQHF

d_gene: .
j_gene: TRBJ1-3
v_gene: TRBV10-3
CDR3aa: CAISGAKAGASLGDTIYF

d_gene: TRBD1
j_gene: TRBJ1-2
v_gene: TRBV29-1
CDR3aa: CSVDQIALRDSNYGYTF

d_gene: .
j_gene: TRBJ2-2
v_gene: TRBV3-1/TRBV3-2
CDR3aa: CASSPPHRLATGELFF

d_gene: .
j_gene: TRBJ2-3
v_gene: TRBV7-9
CDR3aa: CASSLGTQPGTDTQYF

d_gene: .
j_gene: TRBJ1-5
v_gene: TRBV20-1
CDR3aa: CSASGHSDQPQHF

d_gene: TRBD1
j_gene: TRBJ2-4
v_gene: TRBV24-1
CDR3aa: CATSDYRTGDIQYF

d_gene: .
j_gene: TRBJ2-1
v_gene: TRBV6-6
CDR3aa: CASSYPQGEQFF

d_gene: .
j_gene: TRBJ1-1
v_gene: TRBV5-1
CDR3aa: CASSLEGASTEAFF

d_gene: TRBD2
j_gene: TRBJ2-1
v_gene: TRBV19
CDR3aa: CASSERTGGSSYNEQFF

d_gene: .
j_gene: TRBJ1-1
v_gene: TRBV20-1
CDR3aa: CSASDGVGTEAFF

d_gene: .
j_gene: TRBJ1-6
v_gene: TRBV9
CDR3aa: CASSVEEGGWAAHNSPLHF

d_gene: .
j_gene: TRBJ2-2
v_gene: TRBV9
CDR3aa: CASSPRGRGPSNTGELFF

d_gene: TRBD1
j_gene: TRBJ1-2
v_gene: TRBV29-1
CDR3aa: CSVGGPGTGGYGYTF

d_gene: .
j_gene: TRBJ1-6
v_gene: TRBV14
CDR3aa: CASSQDLGRGSPLHF

d_gene: .
j_gene: TRBJ1-6
v_gene: TRBV27
CDR3aa: CASSLRPEAGSSPLHF

d_gene: TRBD2
j_gene: TRBJ2-1
v_gene: TRBV10-3
CDR3aa: CAISGQAGGPDEQFF

d_gene: .
j_gene: TRBJ1-3
v_gene: TRBV9
CDR3aa: CASSPREVLSGNTIYF

d_gene: TRBD1
j_gene: TRBJ2-7
v_gene: TRBV18
CDR3aa: CASSPTGGGSYEQYF

d_gene: TRBD2
j_gene: TRBJ2-3
v_gene: TRBV27
CDR3aa: CASTSVPTDTQYF

d_gene: TRBD1
j_gene: TRBJ1-2
v_gene: TRBV5-4
CDR3aa: CASSPPGTGTNYGYTF

d_gene: TRBD1
j_gene: TRBJ1-2
v_gene: TRBV7-9
CDR3aa: CASSLVGTGYGYTF

d_gene: .
j_gene: TRBJ1-6
v_gene: TRBV5-4
CDR3aa: CASSLRGAESSYNSPLHF

d_gene: .
j_gene: TRBJ2-7
v_gene: TRBV6-2/TRBV6-3
CDR3aa: CASRPQGSGSYEQYF

d_gene: .
j_gene: TRBJ2-7
v_gene: TRBV5-1
CDR3aa: CASSLGGGGPGQYF

d_gene: .
j_gene: TRBJ1-3
v_gene: TRBV9
CDR3aa: CASSRSAGTGGNTIYF